Listed below are T cell receptor beta chains from one sample, sequenced in a study of blood T cell repertoires in COVID-19. The method was immunoSEQ multiplex PCR; TCRdb's version includes in-frame clones alone and lacks a portion of them. The sample includes about 340,000 clones, 85% to 90% seen only once; the top ten take about 6%. Sequencing input: peripheral blood. These receptors were obtained from a woman between 50 and 59 years old with COVID-19, enrolled during active disease. Each CDR3 is given with its conserved first and last residue. D genes are given only for firm matches. Expanded clones are given a class, and other clones once, few, many or no size at all.

d_call	v_call	clone_size	j_call	cdr3_aa	cdr3_nt
.	TRBV13	.	TRBJ1-6	CASSRRTRVALLYNSPLHF	TGTGCCAGCAGCCGTCGGACGCGGGTCGCCTTATTGTATAATTCACCCCTCCACTTT
.	TRBV7-3	.	TRBJ2-7	CASSWPRDRAYEQYF	TGTGCCAGCAGCTGGCCGAGGGATAGGGCCTACGAGCAGTACTTC
.	TRBV5-6	.	TRBJ2-7	CASRLTRRRNSYEQYF	TGTGCCAGCAGATTAACGCGTCGCAGGAATTCCTACGAGCAGTACTTC
.	TRBV4-1	once	TRBJ1-1	CASSQDRGTEAFF	TGCGCCAGCAGCCAAGATCGGGGAACTGAAGCTTTCTTT
.	TRBV5-1	.	TRBJ1-2	CASSFGDGYGYTF	TGCGCCAGCAGCTTCGGGGATGGCTATGGCTACACCTTC
.	TRBV5-1	.	TRBJ2-2	CASTYLRQMVPGELFF	TGCGCCAGCACCTATCTCCGACAGATGGTTCCCGGGGAGCTGTTTTTT
.	TRBV6-1	.	TRBJ1-4	CASSDMGANEKLFF	TGTGCCAGCAGTGATATGGGAGCTAATGAAAAACTGTTTTTT
TRBD1	TRBV15	.	TRBJ2-1	CATSRPGQGKQFF	TGTGCCACCAGCAGACCCGGACAGGGCAAGCAGTTCTTC
.	TRBV5-1	.	TRBJ2-1	CASSLALRVEQFF	TGCGCCAGCAGCTTGGCCTTGCGGGTAGAGCAGTTCTTC
TRBD2	TRBV10-3	.	TRBJ2-3	CAISEWASGSTDTQYF	TGTGCCATCAGTGAGTGGGCTAGCGGGAGCACAGATACGCAGTATTTT
.	TRBV18	.	TRBJ2-1	CASSPLGSSYNEQFF	TGTGCCAGCTCACCCCTGGGGAGCTCCTACAATGAGCAGTTCTTC
.	TRBV5-1	.	TRBJ1-2	CASSSSGRDYGYTF	TGCGCCAGCAGCTCCTCCGGGAGGGACTATGGCTACACCTTC
.	TRBV6-5	few	TRBJ1-1	CASSYSTTNTEAFF	TGTGCCAGCAGTTACTCGACAACGAACACTGAAGCTTTCTTT
TRBD1	TRBV12-3/TRBV12-4	once	TRBJ1-4	CASSSRGEKLFF	TGTGCCAGCAGTTCCAGGGGGGAAAAACTGTTTTTT
TRBD1	TRBV2	.	TRBJ1-2	CASRSRTGPRGYTF	TGTGCCAGCAGATCCCGGACAGGCCCAAGGGGCTACACCTTC
TRBD2	TRBV5-1	.	TRBJ2-7	CASSLGGLAGVRAYEQYF	TGCGCCAGCAGCTTGGGGGGACTAGCGGGAGTGAGAGCCTACGAGCAGTACTTC